The present TCR beta chain was sequenced within a study of neurological immune-mediated disorders. cDNA was made by 5'RACE with 10-nucleotide random UMIs. TCRdb independently ran MiXCR on the 5' RACE reads; one entry per CDR3 protein. Of roughly 56,000 distinct CDR3 sequences detected, 3% to 4% appear once; the ten largest clones hold 6% to 9%. It was from 2 million PBMCs stored at -80 C that the unsorted libraries were obtained. This clonotype was counted ten times or more. Its antigen is unknown. Study results and caveats: Subjects shared no identical expanded-clone CDR3 amino acid sequences, suggesting private TCR-beta repertoires in all groups. One related-CDR3 cluster, which may be a signature, held the repertoires of 18 of 34 multiple sclerosis patients after phylogenetic grouping.

Trimming removed 4 bases at V and 2 bases at J, with 16 bases between. This CDR3 contains 15 residues. Germline V gene sequence: CDR1 SGHRS, CDR2 YFSETQ. Material for sequencing was PBMCs. The TCR comes from a woman in her fifties or sixties with multiple sclerosis. This chain links TRBV5-1 with TRBJ2-7; tentatively, D is TRBD2 (6 bases). CDR3 sequence (DNA): TGCGCCAGCAGCCAATCGGGACTTAAAACCTACGAGCAGTACTTC. Translating it yields CASSQSGLKTYEQYF.